Listed here is a single T cell receptor beta chain. This sample is part of a study of blood T cell repertoires in COVID-19. CDR1 is MGHRA, CDR2 YSYEKL, per germline. This CDR3 region has 17 residues. Trimming cost V 0 bases and J 3 bases; bases outside gene matches: 5. The repertoire was sequenced with immunoSEQ multiplex PCR; TCRdb's copy has only in-frame clones and lacks some. Among some 48,000 clones listed, 75% to 95% were seen once. The receptor was isolated from a man between 70 and 80 years old with acute or convalescent COVID-19. The sequenced material came from peripheral blood. The chain couples TRBV4-1 to TRBJ2-1; the match to TRBD2 covers 10 bases. The CDR3 region is CASSQDLAGARYNEQFF. For the CDR3, the DNA is TGCGCCAGCAGCCAAGATCTAGCGGGGGCGCGCTACAATGAGCAGTTCTTC.